Below are 13 T cell receptor beta chains sequenced from a single sample in a study of blood T cell repertoires in COVID-19. Some clones are missing from TCRdb's copy, which holds only in-frame ones; the method was immunoSEQ multiplex PCR. The repertoire holds 200,000 to 250,000 clones, with around 89% as singletons. Sequenced: PBMCs or T cells enriched from blood (not recorded which). The source is a man aged 25 to 40 who had been exposed to COVID-19.

The J gene is TRBJ1-2, the V gene TRBV6-5; a possible D gene is TRBD1 (5 bases). Germline lookup yields CDR1 MNHEY and CDR2 SVGAGI. CDR3 size: 15 residues. Between the trimmed V and J ends, which lost 6 bases and 7 bases, there was a span of 21 bases. This CDR3 reads CASRATVGELGGYTF. The CDR3 coding sequence is TGTGCCAGCAGGGCCACCGTAGGGGAATTAGGTGGCTACACCTTC.

This clone was counted between two and nine times. V usage is TRBV7-3 and J usage is TRBJ2-1, with D possibly being TRBD1 (6 bases). This CDR3 comprises 13 residues. The V gene's germline CDR1 is SGHTA and CDR2 FQGTGA. The V gene lost 6 bases and the J gene lost 4 bases, with 10 bases spanning the gap. CDR3 amino acids: CASSYDRYNEQFF. The CDR3 DNA reads as TGTGCCAGCAGTTACGACAGGTACAATGAGCAGTTCTTC.

The chain employs TRBV5-1 and TRBJ1-4, with TRBD1 identical over 7 bases. The CDR3 is 16 amino acids. J lost 4 bases, V lost 1 base, and 7 bases had no gene match. Per germline, CDR1 SGHRS and CDR2 YFSETQ. In DNA, the CDR3 is TGCGCCAGCAGCTTGCAACCGGGACAGAATAATGAAAAACTGTTTTTT. Protein sequence: CASSLQPGQNNEKLFF.

The chain has TRBV18 and TRBJ2-7; perhaps TRBD2 as D (6 bases). The CDR3 loop spans 13 amino acids. Germline V gene lookup returns CDR1 KGHSH and CDR2 LQKENI. Trimming took 3 bases from V and 3 from J, leaving 9 bases between them. CDR3 in amino acids: CASSPGGGYEQYF. Written as DNA, the CDR3 is TGTGCCAGCTCACCGGGAGGTGGCTACGAGCAGTACTTC.

This clone was recorded only once. The CDR3 spells CASSYSRESNQPQHF. The CDR3 nucleotides read TGTGCCAGCAGTTACTCGCGGGAAAGCAATCAGCCCCAGCATTTT. The chain links TRBV6-7 to TRBJ1-5, with D unresolved. TRBV6-7 is flagged as an ORF with uncertain function. Trimming stripped 0 bases from V and 1 base from J, with 7 bases between. The CDR3 totals 15 residues.

The gene calls are TRBV5-1 and TRBJ2-7; 9 positions match TRBD2. The CDR3 consists of 16 residues. Germline CDR1 SGHRS, CDR2 YFSETQ. The trim removed 0 bases at V and 5 bases at J, leaving 9 bases unmatched. The CDR3, as DNA: TGCGCCAGCAGCTTGGACGTAGGCGGGGGGGCCGACGAGCAGTACTTC. Its protein product is CASSLDVGGGADEQYF.

This sequence joins TRBV15 and TRBJ2-7; maybe TRBD2 (6 bases). Trimming stripped 0 bases from V and 2 bases from J, with 8 bases between. The germline V gene encodes CDR1 LNHNV and CDR2 YYDKDF (reference sequence). The CDR3 has 14 residues. The CDR3 nucleotides are TGTGCCACCAGCAGAGATCCGGGGGCCTACGAGCAGTACTTC. It encodes CATSRDPGAYEQYF. The complete variable domain, with remaining parts taken from reference TRBV15 and TRBJ2-7, reads DAMVIQNPRYQVTQFGKPVTLSCSQTLNHNVMYWYQQKSSQAPKLLFHYYDKDFNNEADTPDNFQSRRPNTSFCFLDIRSPGLGDTAMYLCATSRDPGAYEQYFGPGTRLTVT.

The V gene is TRBV7-9, the J gene TRBJ1-1; 11 positions match TRBD1. The CDR3 has 15 amino acids. J gave up 7 bases and V 1 base, and 5 bases lay outside the gene matches. Germline V lookup: CDR1 SEHNR, CDR2 FQNEAQ (reference sequence). CDR3 sequence (DNA): TGTGCCAGCAGCTTAGGGTGGACAGGGGGCGATGAAGCTTTCTTT. It codes for CASSLGWTGGDEAFF. The full variable domain, rest sourced from reference TRBV7-9 and TRBJ1-1, is DTGVSQNPRHKITKRGQNVTFRCDPISEHNRLYWYRQTLGQGPEFLTYFQNEAQLEKSRLLSDRFSAERPKGSFSTLEIQRTEQGDSAMYLCASSLGWTGGDEAFFGQGTRLTVV.

This chain links TRBV2 with TRBJ1-2; unclear D gene. The ends were cut back, 5 bases at V and 8 bases at J, with 9 bases in the middle. The germline gives CDR1 SNHLY, CDR2 FYNNEI. CDR3 length: 11 amino acids. The CDR3 loop reads CASSPILGYTF. Written as DNA, the CDR3 is TGTGCCAGCAGTCCAATTTTGGGCTACACCTTC.

This sequence joins TRBV4-1 and TRBJ1-6; D not resolved. Trimming cost V 0 bases and J 9 bases, with 12 bases left between them. This CDR3 contains 15 residues. CDR1 MGHRA and CDR2 YSYEKL come from the germline V gene. This chain's CDR3 is CASSQELGSSSPLHF. The CDR3 bases are TGCGCCAGCAGCCAAGAGTTAGGGAGTAGTTCACCCCTCCACTTT.

This clone showed up just a few times. The chain carries TRBV4-3 and TRBJ1-2; TRBD1 matches at 8 bases. From germline, CDR1 is LGHNA and CDR2 YSLEER. Unmatched junction bases numbered 4, after V lost 1 base and J lost 0 bases. CDR3 length equals 16 residues. The CDR3 protein is CASSQAGQASNYGYTF. In DNA, the CDR3 is TGCGCCAGCAGCCAAGCGGGACAGGCCTCTAACTATGGCTACACCTTC.

This clone has just one count. The chain combines TRBV6-5 with TRBJ2-7, with TRBD1 matching 8 bases. The length of the CDR3 is 15 residues. Per the germline V gene, CDR1 is MNHEY and CDR2 is SVGAGI. V lost 8 bases to trimming and J lost 6 bases; unmatched junction nucleotides: 15. The DNA of the CDR3 is TGTGCCAGCCTGGACCGTGGCAGGGGGCGATCCGAGCAGTACTTC. This gives the protein CASLDRGRGRSEQYF.

The chain joins TRBV5-1 to TRBJ1-5; D is unresolved. The germline V and J ends were trimmed by 1 base and 4 bases, with 12 bases remaining between them. The germline gives CDR1 SGHRS, CDR2 YFSETQ. This CDR3 contains 15 residues. In DNA, the CDR3 is TGCGCCAGCAGCTTGTTCCCTGGGCCGAATCAGCCCCAGCATTTT. Protein sequence: CASSLFPGPNQPQHF.